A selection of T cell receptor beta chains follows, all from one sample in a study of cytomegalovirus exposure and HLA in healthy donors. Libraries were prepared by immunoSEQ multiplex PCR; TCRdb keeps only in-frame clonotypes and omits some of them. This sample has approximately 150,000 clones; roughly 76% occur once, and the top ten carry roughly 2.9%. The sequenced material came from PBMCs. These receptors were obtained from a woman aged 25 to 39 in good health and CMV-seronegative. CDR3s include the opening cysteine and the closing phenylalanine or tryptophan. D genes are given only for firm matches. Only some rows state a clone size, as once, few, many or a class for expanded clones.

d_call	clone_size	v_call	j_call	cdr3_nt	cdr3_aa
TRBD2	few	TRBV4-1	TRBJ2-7	TGCGCCAGCAGTCACAGTGGGGAGGGTATCTACGAGCAGTACTTC	CASSHSGEGIYEQYF
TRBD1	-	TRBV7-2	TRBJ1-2	TGTGCCAGCAGCTCATTCTCAGGGGGAGTCGGAAAGGATGGCTACACCTTC	CASSSFSGGVGKDGYTF
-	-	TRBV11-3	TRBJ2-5	TGTGCCAGCAGCTTAGGACAGGGACTGGAGGAGACCCAGTACTTC	CASSLGQGLEETQYF
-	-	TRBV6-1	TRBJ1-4	TGTGCCAGCAGTCAACAGGGTAGACTGTTTTTT	CASSQQGRLFF
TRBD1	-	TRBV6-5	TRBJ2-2	TGTGCCAGCAGTTCCCCGGGACAGGGGAACACCGGGGAGCTGTTTTTT	CASSSPGQGNTGELFF
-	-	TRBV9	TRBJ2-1	TGTGCCAGCAGCGTAGAGAGCGGTAATAACAATGAGCAGTTCTTC	CASSVESGNNNEQFF
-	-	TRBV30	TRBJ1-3	TGTGCCTGCCCGAGGGGGGGAACAGGAAACACCATATATTTT	CACPRGGTGNTIYF
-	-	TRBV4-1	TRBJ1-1	TGCGCCAGCAGCCAAGATGGGAGGTACCTCGGGGGAGCTTTCTTT	CASSQDGRYLGGAFF
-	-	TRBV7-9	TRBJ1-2	TGTGCCAGCAGCGGGGGCGACCGGTATTATGGCTACACCTTC	CASSGGDRYYGYTF
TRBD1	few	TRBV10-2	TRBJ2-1	TGCGCCAGCAGCGGGGACAGGGTGAGCAATGAGCAGTTCTTC	CASSGDRVSNEQFF
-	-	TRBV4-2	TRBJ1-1	TGTGCCAGCAGCCTCCGAGGCGGGGGGAGGTGGGACACTGAAGCTTTCTTT	CASSLRGGGRWDTEAFF
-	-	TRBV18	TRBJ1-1	TGTGCCAGCTCACCAGGGGCGGGGGCAGACACTGAAGCTTTCTTT	CASSPGAGADTEAFF
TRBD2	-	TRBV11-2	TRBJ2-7	TGTGCCAGCAGCTTGGGGCCTAGCGGAGACGAGCAGTACTTC	CASSLGPSGDEQYF
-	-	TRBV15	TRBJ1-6	TGTGCCACCAGCGTAAGAGATTCACCCCTCCACTTT	CATSVRDSPLHF
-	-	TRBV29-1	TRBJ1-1	TGCAGCGCCCTAGTTAGTCCCACTGAAGCTTTCTTT	CSALVSPTEAFF
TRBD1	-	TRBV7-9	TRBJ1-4	TGTTCCAGCACCGCGACAGGGGAGGCAGAAAAACTGTTTTTT	CSSTATGEAEKLFF
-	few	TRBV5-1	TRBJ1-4	TGCGCCAGCAGCTTGGAAAGGGGGAGTCGGGAAAAACTGTTTTTT	CASSLERGSREKLFF
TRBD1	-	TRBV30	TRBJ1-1	TGTGCCTGGAGCGGACAGGGGTACACTGAAGCTTTCTTT	CAWSGQGYTEAFF
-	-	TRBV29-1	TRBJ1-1	TGCAGCGTACGTACGGCAGGCATGAACACTGAAGCTTTCTTT	CSVRTAGMNTEAFF
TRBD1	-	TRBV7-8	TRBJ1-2	TGTGCCAGCAGCTTAGGACAGGGCGACTATGGCTACACCTTC	CASSLGQGDYGYTF
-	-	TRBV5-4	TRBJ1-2	TGTGCCAGCAGCGGGCCAGGCGGGGGGCACTTTGATTTGGGCTATGGCTACACCTTC	CASSGPGGGHFDLGYGYTF
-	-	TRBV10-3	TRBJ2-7	TGTGCCATCAGTGAGACCCGGACAGAAGAGATGGGAGAGCAGTACTTC	CAISETRTEEMGEQYF
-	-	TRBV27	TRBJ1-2	TGTGCCAGCGCCCCAGGGGTCGGCTATGGCTACACCTTC	CASAPGVGYGYTF
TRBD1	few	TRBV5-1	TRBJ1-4	TGCGCCAGCAGCAGGGGGCTAATTCAGGAAAAACTGTTTTTT	CASSRGLIQEKLFF
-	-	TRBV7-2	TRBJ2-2	TGTGCCAGCAGCATTAGCGCCGGACCGAACACCGGGGAGCTGTTTTTT	CASSISAGPNTGELFF
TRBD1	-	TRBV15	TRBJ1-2	TGTGCCACCAGCAGAGATCGGGGACAGAATGCCTATGGCTACACCTTC	CATSRDRGQNAYGYTF
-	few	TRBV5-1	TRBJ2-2	TGCGCCAGCAGCTTGGAGGGGTTATACCCCGGGGAGCTGTTTTTT	CASSLEGLYPGELFF
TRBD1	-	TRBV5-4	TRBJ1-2	TGTGCCAGCAGCCGACCGGACAGGGAGGGCTATGGCTACACCTTC	CASSRPDREGYGYTF
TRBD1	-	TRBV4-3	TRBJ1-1	TGCGCCAGCAGCCAACACAGGGGGAGAACACACATGAACACTGAAGCTTTCTTT	CASSQHRGRTHMNTEAFF
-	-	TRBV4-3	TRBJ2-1	TGCGCCAGCAGCCGACAGAGTTTTAGTGGTGAGCAGTTCTTC	CASSRQSFSGEQFF
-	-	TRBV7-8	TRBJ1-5	TGTGCCAGCAGCTTCCGCCGGGGGGATCAGCCCCAGCATTTT	CASSFRRGDQPQHF
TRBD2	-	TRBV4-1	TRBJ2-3	TGCGCCAGCAGCCATATACTAGCGGGGGGTTTCACAGATACGCAGTATTTT	CASSHILAGGFTDTQYF
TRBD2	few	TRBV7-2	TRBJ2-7	TGTGCCAGCAGCCCATTAGGGAGGGGTGAGCAGTACTTC	CASSPLGRGEQYF
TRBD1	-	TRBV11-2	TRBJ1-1	TGTGCCAGCAGCTCTCAGGGGGGCACTGAAGCTTTCTTT	CASSSQGGTEAFF
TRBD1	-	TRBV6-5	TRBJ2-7	TGTGCCAGCAGCTCAAGCGGACAGGGGGCGTACGAGCAGTACTTC	CASSSSGQGAYEQYF
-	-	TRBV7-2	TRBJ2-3	TGTGCCAGCAGCTTAAATATTTTGGGAGACACAGATACGCAGTATTTT	CASSLNILGDTDTQYF
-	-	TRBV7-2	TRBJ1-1	TGTGCCAGCAGCACCGGACAGTTAAGGATCGGCACTGAAGCTTTCTTT	CASSTGQLRIGTEAFF
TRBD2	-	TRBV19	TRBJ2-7	TGTGCCAGTAGTCCCCTGACTAGCGGCACCTACGAGCAGTACTTC	CASSPLTSGTYEQYF
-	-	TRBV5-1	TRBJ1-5	TGCGCCAGCAGCTTGGATGGGGGCGGGCAGCCCCAGCATTTT	CASSLDGGGQPQHF
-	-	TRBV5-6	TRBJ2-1	TGTGCCAGCAGCTTCTTAGTCTCCCGCTACAATGAGCAGTTCTTC	CASSFLVSRYNEQFF
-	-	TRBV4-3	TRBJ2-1	TGCGCCAGCAGCATCAGGGGCCGGAGCTCCTACAATGAGCAGTTCTTC	CASSIRGRSSYNEQFF
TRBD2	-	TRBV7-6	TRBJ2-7	TGTGCCAGCAGCCTCGAAGCGGGAGGGGGCTACGAGCAGTACTTC	CASSLEAGGGYEQYF